This T cell receptor (beta chain) was captured by sequencing in a study of cytomegalovirus exposure and HLA in healthy donors. Trimming stripped 5 bases from V and 7 bases from J, with 12 bases between. CDR1 MNHNS and CDR2 SASEGT come from the germline V gene. The CDR3 contains 13 residues. Both 60 Vbeta primers and 13 Jbeta primers went into the PCR. Libraries were prepared by immunoSEQ multiplex PCR; TCRdb keeps only in-frame clonotypes and omits some of them. Among 300,000 or so clones listed, roughly 81% were seen once. Sequenced input: PBMCs. The sequence was collected from a woman aged 40 to 50 in good health and CMV-seropositive. J is TRBJ1-5 and V is TRBV6-1, with D maybe TRBD1 (6 bases). The CDR3 nucleotides are TGTGCCAGCAGTCCAGGGGAGAGGCAGCCCCAGCATTTT. As protein: CASSPGERQPQHF.